What follows are 3 T cell receptor beta chains derived from one specimen sequenced in a study of cytomegalovirus exposure and HLA in healthy donors. With 60 Vbeta and 13 Jbeta primers, the PCR was carried out. This table comes from immunoSEQ multiplex PCR, and its TCRdb copy is limited to in-frame clones, with some not included. The sample holds about 200,000 clones, approximately 86% seen once. The sequencing input was PBMCs. The receptors were sampled from a boy between 2 and 10 years old in good health and CMV-seronegative.

The rearrangement joins TRBV30 to TRBJ1-6; D is perhaps TRBD1 (6 bases). The CDR3 has 14 residues. Germline V gives CDR1 GTSNPN, CDR2 SVGIG (reference sequence). Trimming took off 5 bases at V and 5 bases at J, with 13 bases between the two ends. The CDR3 region is CAWRRGGDNSPLHF. The CDR3 DNA reads TGTGCCTGGCGGAGGGGGGGGGATAATTCACCCCTCCACTTT.

This clone showed up just a few times. The V call is TRBV5-6, the J call TRBJ1-4, with a possible D match to TRBD1 (5 bases). Trimming stripped 0 bases from V and 2 bases from J, with 11 bases between. The CDR3 runs 16 residues. From germline, CDR1 is SGHDT and CDR2 YYEEEE. CDR3 amino acids: CASSLGQPTTNEKLFF. The CDR3 DNA is TGTGCCAGCAGCTTGGGACAGCCTACCACTAATGAAAAACTGTTTTTT.

The rearrangement links TRBV28 to TRBJ2-7, with 10 bases matching TRBD2. The CDR3 loop spans 14 amino acids. V dropped 6 bases and J dropped 6; count of bases not matched to a gene: 8. The V gene's germline CDR1 is MDHEN and CDR2 SYDVKM. The CDR3 protein is CASSSLAGAGEQYF. CDR3 sequence (DNA): TGTGCCAGCAGCTCCCTAGCGGGAGCGGGCGAGCAGTACTTC.